The T cell receptor (beta chain) described here comes from a study of neurological immune-mediated disorders. MiXCR, run by TCRdb on the 5' RACE reads, gives a single entry per CDR3 protein. The table has about 76,000 distinct CDR3 sequences, roughly a sixth seen once; the top ten hold over 15%. Per the germline V gene, CDR1 is MDHEN and CDR2 is SYDVKM. CDR3 length: 14 residues. Trimming took 2 bases from V and 7 from J, leaving 12 bases between them. This sequence was found in a woman aged 40 to 50 in good health. V and J are TRBV28 and TRBJ1-5, with D unresolved. The sequenced sample consisted of PBMCs. The CDR3 loop reads CASSLAAGDQPQHF. The CDR3, as DNA: TGTGCCAGCAGTTTAGCGGCGGGAGACCAGCCCCAGCATTTT.